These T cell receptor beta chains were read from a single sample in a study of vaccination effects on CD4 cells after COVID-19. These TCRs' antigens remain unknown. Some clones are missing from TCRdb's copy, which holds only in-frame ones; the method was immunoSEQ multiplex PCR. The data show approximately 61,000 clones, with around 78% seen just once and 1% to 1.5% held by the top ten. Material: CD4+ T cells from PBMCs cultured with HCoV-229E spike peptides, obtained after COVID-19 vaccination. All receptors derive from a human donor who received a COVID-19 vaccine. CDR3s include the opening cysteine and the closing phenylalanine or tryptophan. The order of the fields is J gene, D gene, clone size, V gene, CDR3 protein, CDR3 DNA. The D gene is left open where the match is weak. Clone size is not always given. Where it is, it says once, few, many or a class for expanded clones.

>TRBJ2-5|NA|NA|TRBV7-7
CASSSVTDMGETQYF
TGTGCCAGCAGCTCCGTGACAGATATGGGGGAGACCCAGTACTTC
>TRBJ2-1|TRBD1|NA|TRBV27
CASSIRTGGYRQFF
TGTGCCAGCAGTATAAGGACAGGGGGCTATCGGCAGTTCTTC
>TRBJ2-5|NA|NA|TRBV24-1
CATSERQVGQETQYF
TGTGCCACCAGTGAGCGACAGGTGGGCCAAGAGACCCAGTACTTC
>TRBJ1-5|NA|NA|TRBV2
CASSETQGDQPQHF
TGTGCCAGCAGTGAAACGCAGGGCGATCAGCCCCAGCATTTT
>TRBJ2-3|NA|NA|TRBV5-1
CASTPVGGTDTQYF
TGCGCCAGCACCCCGGTTGGCGGCACAGATACGCAGTATTTT
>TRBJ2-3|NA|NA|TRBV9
CASSPRGGGTDTQYF
TGTGCCAGCAGCCCCCGAGGGGGAGGGACAGATACGCAGTATTTT
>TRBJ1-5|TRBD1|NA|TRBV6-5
CASRPGTGGWQPQHF
TGTGCCAGCAGGCCCGGGACAGGGGGTTGGCAGCCCCAGCATTTT
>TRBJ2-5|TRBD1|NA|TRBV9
CASSVSTGTAGQETQYF
TGTGCCAGCAGCGTTAGTACTGGGACAGCTGGGCAAGAGACCCAGTACTTC
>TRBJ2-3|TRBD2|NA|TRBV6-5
CASNQPSGYTDTQYF
TGTGCCAGCAACCAGCCTAGCGGATACACAGATACGCAGTATTTT
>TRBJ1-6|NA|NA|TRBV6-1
CASSEGRGDNSPLHF
TGTGCCAGCAGTGAAGGCAGGGGCGATAATTCACCCCTCCACTTT
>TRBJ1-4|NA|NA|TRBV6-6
CASSYSFGNEKLFF
TGTGCCAGCAGTTACTCTTTCGGGAATGAAAAACTGTTTTTT
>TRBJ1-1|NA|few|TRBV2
CASAKGGTTEAFF
TGTGCCAGCGCAAAAGGGGGAACCACTGAAGCTTTCTTT
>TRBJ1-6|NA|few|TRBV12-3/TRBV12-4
CASSLVSNSPLHF
TGTGCCAGCAGTTTAGTCAGCAATTCACCCCTCCACTTT
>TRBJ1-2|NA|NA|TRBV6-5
CASTDYYGYTF
TGTGCCAGCACAGACTACTATGGCTACACCTTC
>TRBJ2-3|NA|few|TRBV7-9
CASSFPGRGIAGDTQYF
TGTGCCAGCAGCTTCCCGGGGCGAGGGATAGCCGGAGATACGCAGTATTTT
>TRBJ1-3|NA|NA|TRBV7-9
CASRFMGTVSGNTIYF
TGTGCCAGCAGGTTCATGGGGACGGTCTCTGGAAACACCATATATTTT
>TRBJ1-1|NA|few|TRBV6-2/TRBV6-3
CARSNIPLDTEAFF
TGTGCCAGAAGCAATATTCCGTTGGACACTGAAGCTTTCTTT
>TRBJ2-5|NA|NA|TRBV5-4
CAGWTREIQETQYF
TGTGCCGGTTGGACAAGGGAGATACAAGAGACCCAGTACTTC
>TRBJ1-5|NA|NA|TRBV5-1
CASREESNQPQHF
TGCGCCAGCAGAGAGGAAAGCAATCAGCCCCAGCATTTT
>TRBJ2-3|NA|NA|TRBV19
CATRRAGPDTQYF
TGTGCCACTCGGAGGGCGGGTCCAGATACGCAGTATTTT
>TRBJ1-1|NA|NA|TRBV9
CASSVVGDPEAFF
TGTGCCAGCAGCGTAGTGGGGGACCCTGAAGCTTTCTTT
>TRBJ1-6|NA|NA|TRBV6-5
CASSVGGVVSPLHF
TGTGCCAGCAGCGTGGGGGGAGTGGTTTCACCCCTCCACTTT
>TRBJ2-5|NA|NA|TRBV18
CASSRPRGETQYF
TGTGCCAGCTCACGCCCCCGAGGGGAGACCCAGTACTTC
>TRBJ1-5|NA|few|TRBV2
CASSEGDSLALGHQPQHF
TGTGCCAGCAGTGAAGGGGACTCTTTAGCTTTAGGTCATCAGCCCCAGCATTTT
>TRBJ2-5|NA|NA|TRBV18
CASSPVYSQETQYF
TGTGCCAGCTCACCAGTATACAGCCAAGAGACCCAGTACTTC
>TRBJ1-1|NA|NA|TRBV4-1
CASSQERAGAREAFF
TGCGCCAGCAGCCAAGAACGGGCCGGGGCGCGTGAAGCTTTCTTT